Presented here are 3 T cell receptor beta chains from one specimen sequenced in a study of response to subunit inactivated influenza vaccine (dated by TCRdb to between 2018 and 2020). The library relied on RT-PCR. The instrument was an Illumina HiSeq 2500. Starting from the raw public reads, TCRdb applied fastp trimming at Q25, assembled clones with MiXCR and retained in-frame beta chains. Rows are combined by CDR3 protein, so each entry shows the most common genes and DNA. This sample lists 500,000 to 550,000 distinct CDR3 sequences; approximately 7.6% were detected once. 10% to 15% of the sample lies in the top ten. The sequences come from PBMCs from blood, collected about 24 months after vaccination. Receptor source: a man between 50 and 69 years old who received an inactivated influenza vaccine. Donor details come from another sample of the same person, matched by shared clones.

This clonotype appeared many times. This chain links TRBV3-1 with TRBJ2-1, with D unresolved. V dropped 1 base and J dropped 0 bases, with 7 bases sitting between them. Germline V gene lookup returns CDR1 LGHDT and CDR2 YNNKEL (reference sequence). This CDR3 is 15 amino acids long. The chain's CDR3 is CASSQAEGSYNEQFF. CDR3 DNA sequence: TGTGCCAGCAGCCAAGCGGAAGGCTCCTACAATGAGCAGTTCTTC.

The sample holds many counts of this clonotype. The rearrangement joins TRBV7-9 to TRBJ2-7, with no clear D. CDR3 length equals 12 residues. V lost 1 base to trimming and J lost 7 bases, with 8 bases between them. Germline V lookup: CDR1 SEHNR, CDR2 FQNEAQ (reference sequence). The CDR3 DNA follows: TGTGCCAGCAGCTTAGTTGGGGAAGAGCAGTACTTC. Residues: CASSLVGEEQYF. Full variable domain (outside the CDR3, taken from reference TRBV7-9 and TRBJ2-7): DTGVSQNPRHKITKRGQNVTFRCDPISEHNRLYWYRQTLGQGPEFLTYFQNEAQLEKSRLLSDRFSAERPKGSFSTLEIQRTEQGDSAMYLCASSLVGEEQYFGPGTRLTVT.

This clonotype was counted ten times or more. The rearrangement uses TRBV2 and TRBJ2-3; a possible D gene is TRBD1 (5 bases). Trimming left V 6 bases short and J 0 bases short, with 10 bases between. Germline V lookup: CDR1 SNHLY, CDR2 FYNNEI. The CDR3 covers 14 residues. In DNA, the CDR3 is TGTGCCAGCAGAGAGGACACCAGCACAGATACGCAGTATTTT. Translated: CASREDTSTDTQYF.